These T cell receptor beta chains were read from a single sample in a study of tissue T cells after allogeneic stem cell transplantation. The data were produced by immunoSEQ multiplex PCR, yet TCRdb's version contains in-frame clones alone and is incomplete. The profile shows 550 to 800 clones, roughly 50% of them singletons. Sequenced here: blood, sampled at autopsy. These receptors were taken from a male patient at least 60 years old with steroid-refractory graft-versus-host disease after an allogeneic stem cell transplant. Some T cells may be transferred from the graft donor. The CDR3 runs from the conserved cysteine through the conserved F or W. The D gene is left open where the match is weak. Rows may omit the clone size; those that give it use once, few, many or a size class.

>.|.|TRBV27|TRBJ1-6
CASSLWATNSPLHF
TGTGCCAGCAGTTTATGGGCTACGAATTCACCCCTCCACTTT
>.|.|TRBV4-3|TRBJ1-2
CASSQADGGYGYTF
TGCGCCAGCAGCCAGGCCGACGGAGGGTATGGCTACACCTTC
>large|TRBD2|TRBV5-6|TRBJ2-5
CARSGGAGGGETQYF
TGTGCCCGCAGCGGGGGGGCCGGGGGGGGAGAGACCCAGTACTTC
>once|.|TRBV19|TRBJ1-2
CASIKGLVANYGYTF
TGTGCCAGTATCAAGGGGCTCGTCGCTAACTATGGCTACACCTTC
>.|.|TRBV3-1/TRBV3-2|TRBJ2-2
CASSRHAGRGTPCDTGELFF
TGTGCCAGCAGCCGGCACGCCGGTCGGGGTACCCCCTGTGACACCGGGGAGCTGTTTTTT
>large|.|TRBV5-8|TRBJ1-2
CASSLGRLRSGYTF
TGTGCCAGCAGCTTGGGACGTTTACGGTCGGGCTACACCTTC
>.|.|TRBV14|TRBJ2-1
CASSQQGRGYNEQFF
TGTGCCAGCAGCCAACAAGGCAGAGGCTACAATGAGCAGTTCTTC
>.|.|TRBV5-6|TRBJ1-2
CASSLGDHGYTF
TGTGCCAGCAGCTTGGGGGATCATGGCTACACCTTC
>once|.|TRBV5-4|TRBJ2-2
CASSLDHTGELFF
TGTGCCAGCAGCTTGGACCACACCGGGGAGCTGTTTTTT
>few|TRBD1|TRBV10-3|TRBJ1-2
CAISGTGDGYTF
TGTGCCATCAGTGGGACAGGGGATGGCTACACCTTC
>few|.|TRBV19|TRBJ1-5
CASSITRHNNQPQHF
TGTGCCAGTAGTATAACACGACACAACAATCAGCCCCAGCATTTT
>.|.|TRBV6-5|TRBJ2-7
CASTRGAINEQYF
TGTGCCAGCACCCGGGGGGCAATCAACGAGCAGTACTTC
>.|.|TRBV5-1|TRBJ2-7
CASSRMSVSSYEQYF
TGCGCCAGCAGCCGGATGTCGGTTAGCTCCTACGAGCAGTACTTC
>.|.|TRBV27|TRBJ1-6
CASSLDFGSPLHF
TGTGCCAGCAGTTTGGATTTTGGTTCACCCCTCCACTTT
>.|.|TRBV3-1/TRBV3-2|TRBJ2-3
CASSYATDTQYF
TGTGCCAGCAGCTACGCCACAGATACGCAGTATTTT
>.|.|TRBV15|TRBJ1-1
CATSREMTVNTEAFF
TGTGCCACCAGCAGAGAGATGACAGTGAACACTGAAGCTTTCTTT
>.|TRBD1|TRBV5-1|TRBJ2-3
CASTDRVGRDTQYF
TGCGCCAGCACAGACAGGGTTGGAAGGGATACGCAGTATTTT
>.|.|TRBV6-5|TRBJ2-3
CASTRGLSTDTQYF
TGTGCCAGCACGCGGGGCCTAAGCACAGATACGCAGTATTTT
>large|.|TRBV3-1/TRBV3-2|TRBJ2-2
CASTTGPNTGELFF
TGTGCCAGCACCACAGGACCCAACACCGGGGAGCTGTTTTTT
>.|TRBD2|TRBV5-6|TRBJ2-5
CASCLGAGGGETQYF
TGTGCCAGCTGCTTGGGGGCGGGGGGGGGAGAGACCCAGTACTTC
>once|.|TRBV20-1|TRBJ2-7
CSAYSNYEQYF
TGCAGTGCTTACAGCAACTACGAGCAGTACTTC
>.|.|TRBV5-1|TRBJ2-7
CASSSQGGEQYF
TGCGCCAGCAGCTCACAGGGAGGCGAGCAGTACTTC
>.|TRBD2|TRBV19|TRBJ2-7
CASSRSLSGALAEQYF
TGTGCCAGTAGCCGCTCCCTTAGCGGGGCCTTGGCCGAGCAGTACTTC
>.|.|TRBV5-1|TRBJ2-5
CASSLVVKETQYF
TGCGCCAGCAGCTTGGTTGTTAAAGAGACCCAGTACTTC
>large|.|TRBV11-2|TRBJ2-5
CASSLESETQYF
TGTGCCAGCAGCTTAGAAAGCGAGACCCAGTACTTC
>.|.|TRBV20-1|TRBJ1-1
CSAWSTEAFF
TGCAGTGCATGGAGCACTGAAGCTTTCTTT
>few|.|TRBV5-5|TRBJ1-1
CASSFQGTEAFF
TGTGCCAGCAGCTTCCAAGGCACTGAAGCTTTCTTT
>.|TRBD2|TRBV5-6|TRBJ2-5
CASSVGAGGGETQYF
TGCGCCAGCAGCGTGGGGGCCGGGGGGGGCGAGACCCAGTACTTC
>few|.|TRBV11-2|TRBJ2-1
CASSFNVYLGEQFF
TGTGCCAGCAGCTTTAACGTGTACTTAGGTGAGCAGTTCTTC
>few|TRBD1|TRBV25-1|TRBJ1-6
CASSRTGDSPLHF
TGTGCCAGCAGCCGGACAGGGGATTCACCCCTCCACTTT
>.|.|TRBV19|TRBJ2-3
CASSKEGVEDTQYF
TGTGCCAGTAGTAAAGAGGGGGTGGAGGATACGCAGTATTTT
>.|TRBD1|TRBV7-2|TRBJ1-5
CASSQYRGSNQPQHF
TGTGCCAGCAGCCAATACAGGGGGAGCAATCAGCCCCAGCATTTT
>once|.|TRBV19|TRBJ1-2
CASSIGDRNYGYTF
TGTGCCAGTAGTATAGGCGACAGGAACTATGGCTACACCTTC
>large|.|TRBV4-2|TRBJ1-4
CASSHEGGSGRSLEKLFF
TGTGCCAGCAGCCACGAAGGTGGGTCGGGCAGGTCATTGGAAAAACTGTTTTTT
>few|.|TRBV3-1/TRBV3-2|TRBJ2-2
CASSQEAKSSTGELFF
TGTGCCAGCAGCCAAGAGGCCAAGAGTTCCACCGGGGAGCTGTTTTTT
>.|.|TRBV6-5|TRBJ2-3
CASTHLVGGPDTQYF
TGTGCCAGCACCCACCTGGTTGGGGGCCCAGATACGCAGTATTTT
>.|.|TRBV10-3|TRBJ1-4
CAISESNPLPKLFF
TGTGCCATCAGTGAGAGCAATCCCCTACCAAAACTGTTTTTT
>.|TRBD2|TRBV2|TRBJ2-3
CASSAGTSSTDTQYF
TGTGCCAGCAGTGCCGGGACTAGCTCGACAGATACGCAGTATTTT
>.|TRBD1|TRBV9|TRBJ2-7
CASSVAGTGAHEQYF
TGTGCCAGCAGCGTAGCTGGGACAGGGGCCCACGAGCAGTACTTC
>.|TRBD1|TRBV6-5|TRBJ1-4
CASSYRRAGGNEKLFF
TGTGCCAGCAGTTACCGAAGAGCAGGGGGGAATGAAAAACTGTTTTTT
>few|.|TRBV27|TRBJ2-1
CASSQDRNDNEQFF
TGTGCCAGCAGTCAGGACCGGAATGACAATGAGCAGTTCTTC
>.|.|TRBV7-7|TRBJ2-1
CASSFGAEDNEQFF
TGTGCCAGCAGCTTCGGGGCAGAGGACAATGAGCAGTTCTTC
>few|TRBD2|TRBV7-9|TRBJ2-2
CASSRTSGGDGDTGELFF
TGTGCCAGCAGCCGGACTAGCGGGGGAGACGGGGACACCGGGGAGCTGTTTTTT
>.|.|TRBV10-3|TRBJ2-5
CAISETSIETQYF
TGTGCCATCAGTGAGACTAGCATCGAGACCCAGTACTTC
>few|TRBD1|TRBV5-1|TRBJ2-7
CASSQQGSDEQYF
TGCGCCAGCAGTCAACAGGGGAGCGACGAGCAGTACTTC
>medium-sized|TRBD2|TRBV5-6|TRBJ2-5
CASRWVAGGGETQYF
TGTGCCAGCCGCTGGGTGGCCGGGGGGGGAGAGACCCAGTACTTC